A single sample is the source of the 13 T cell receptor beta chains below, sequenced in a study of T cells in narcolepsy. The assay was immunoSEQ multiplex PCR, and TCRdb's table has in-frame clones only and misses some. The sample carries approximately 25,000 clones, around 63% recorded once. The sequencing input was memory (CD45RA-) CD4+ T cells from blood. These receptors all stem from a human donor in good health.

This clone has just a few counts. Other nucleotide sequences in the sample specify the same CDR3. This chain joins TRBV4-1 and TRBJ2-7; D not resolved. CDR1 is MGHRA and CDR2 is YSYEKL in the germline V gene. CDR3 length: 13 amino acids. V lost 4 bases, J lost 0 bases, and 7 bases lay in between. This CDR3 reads CASSLGPSYEQYF. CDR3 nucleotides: TGCGCCAGCAGCCTGGGCCCCTCCTACGAGCAGTACTTC.

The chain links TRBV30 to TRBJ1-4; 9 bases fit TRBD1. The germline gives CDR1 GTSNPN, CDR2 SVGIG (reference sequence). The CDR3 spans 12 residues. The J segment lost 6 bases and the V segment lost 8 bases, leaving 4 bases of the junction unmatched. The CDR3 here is CATGTGHEKLFF. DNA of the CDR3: TGTGCCACCGGGACAGGGCATGAAAAACTGTTTTTT.

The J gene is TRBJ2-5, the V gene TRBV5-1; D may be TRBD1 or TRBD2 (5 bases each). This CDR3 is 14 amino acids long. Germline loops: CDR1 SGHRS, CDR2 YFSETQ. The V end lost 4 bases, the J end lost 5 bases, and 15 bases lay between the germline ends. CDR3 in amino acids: CASSGGHPGETQYF. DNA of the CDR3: TGCGCCAGCAGCGGCGGACACCCGGGGGAGACCCAGTACTTC.

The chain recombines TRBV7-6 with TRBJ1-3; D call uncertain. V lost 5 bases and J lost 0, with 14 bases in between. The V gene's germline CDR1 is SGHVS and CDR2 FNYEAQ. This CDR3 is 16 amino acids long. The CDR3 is CASSPTLLSSGNTIYF. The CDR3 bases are TGTGCCAGCAGCCCCACGTTACTCTCCTCTGGAAACACCATATATTTT.

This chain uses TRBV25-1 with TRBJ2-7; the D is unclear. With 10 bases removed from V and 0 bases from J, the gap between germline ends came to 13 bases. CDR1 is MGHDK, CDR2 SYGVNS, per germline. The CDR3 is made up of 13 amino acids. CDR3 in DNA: TGTGCCACCCGACGAGGAAGCTCCTACGAGCAGTACTTC. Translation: CATRRGSSYEQYF.

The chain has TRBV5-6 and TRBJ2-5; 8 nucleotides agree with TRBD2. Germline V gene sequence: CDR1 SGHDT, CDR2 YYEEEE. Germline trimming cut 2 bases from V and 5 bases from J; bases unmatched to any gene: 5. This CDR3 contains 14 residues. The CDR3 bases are TGTGCCAGCAGCTTCTCCGGGACTAGGGAGACCCAGTACTTC. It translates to CASSFSGTRETQYF. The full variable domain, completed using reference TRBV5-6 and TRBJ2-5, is DAGVTQSPTHLIKTRGQQVTLRCSPKSGHDTVSWYQQALGQGPQFIFQYYEEEERQRGNFPDRFSGHQFPNYSSELNVNALLLGDSALYLCASSFSGTRETQYFGPGTRLLVL.

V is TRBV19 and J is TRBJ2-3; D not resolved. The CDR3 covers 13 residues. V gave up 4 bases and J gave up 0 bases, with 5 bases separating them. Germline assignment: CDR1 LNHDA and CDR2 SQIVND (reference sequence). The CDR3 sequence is CASSTSSTDTQYF. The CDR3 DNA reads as TGTGCCAGTAGTACATCTAGCACAGATACGCAGTATTTT.

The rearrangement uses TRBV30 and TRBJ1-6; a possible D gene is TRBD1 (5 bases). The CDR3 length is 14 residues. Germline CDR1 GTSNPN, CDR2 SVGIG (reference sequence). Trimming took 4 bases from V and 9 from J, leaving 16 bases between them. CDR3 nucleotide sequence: TGTGCCTGGACCTTCGGGGGGATTGCTTCACCCCTCCACTTT. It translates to CAWTFGGIASPLHF.

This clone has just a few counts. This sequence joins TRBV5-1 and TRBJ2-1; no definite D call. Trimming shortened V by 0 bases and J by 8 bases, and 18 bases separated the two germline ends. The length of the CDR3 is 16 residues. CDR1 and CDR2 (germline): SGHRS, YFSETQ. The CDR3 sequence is CASSLGRVATADEQFF. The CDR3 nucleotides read TGCGCCAGCAGCTTGGGAAGGGTAGCTACAGCCGATGAGCAGTTCTTC.

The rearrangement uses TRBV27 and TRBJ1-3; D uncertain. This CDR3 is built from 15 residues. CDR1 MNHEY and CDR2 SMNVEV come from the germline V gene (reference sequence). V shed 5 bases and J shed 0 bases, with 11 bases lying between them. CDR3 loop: CASSPWATSGNTIYF. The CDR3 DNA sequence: TGTGCCAGCAGTCCCTGGGCCACCTCTGGAAACACCATATATTTT.

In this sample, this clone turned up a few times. The CDR3 DNA reads TGTGCCAGCAGTGACACACAAAAACTGTTTTTT. The encoded protein is CASSDTQKLFF. The chain is built from TRBV6-5 and TRBJ1-4; D unresolved. Germline-derived CDR1 and CDR2 are MNHEY and SVGAGI. This CDR3 is built from 11 residues. V lost 5 bases and J 9 bases, leaving 7 bases between the germline ends.

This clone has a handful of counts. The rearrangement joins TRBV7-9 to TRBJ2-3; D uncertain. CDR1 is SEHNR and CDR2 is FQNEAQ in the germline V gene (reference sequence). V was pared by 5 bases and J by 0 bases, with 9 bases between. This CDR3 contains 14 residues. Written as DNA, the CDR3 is TGTGCCAGCAGCGTGACTGGGAGCACAGATACGCAGTATTTT. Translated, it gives CASSVTGSTDTQYF.

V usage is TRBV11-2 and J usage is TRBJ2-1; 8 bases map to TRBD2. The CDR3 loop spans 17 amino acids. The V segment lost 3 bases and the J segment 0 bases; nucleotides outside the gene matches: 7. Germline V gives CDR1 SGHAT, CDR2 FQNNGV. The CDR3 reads CASSFGGRSSSYNEQFF. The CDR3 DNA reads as TGTGCCAGCAGCTTCGGCGGGAGGTCTAGCTCCTACAATGAGCAGTTCTTC.